The 9 T cell receptor beta chains below all came from one sample that was sequenced in a study of post-analysis software for immune sequencing data. General study points: With TRBV5-6, TRBV5-1 and TRBV20-1 included, about five TRBV segments were more frequent in patients than in controls.

For these receptors, no antigen is known. Unique molecular identifiers had been added to the TCR beta cDNA libraries. MiXCR, applied by TCRdb to the PCR reads, yields one record per CDR3 protein. The sample includes approximately 730,000 distinct CDR3 sequences, 35% to 55% of them seen just once. Sample: blood. All receptors derive from a girl aged 10 to 17 with multiple sclerosis.

The rearrangement joins TRBV27 to TRBJ2-5; perhaps TRBD1 as D (7 bases). The end of the DNA is better explained by TRBJ2-7, so the J call may be wrong. The CDR3 sequence is 13 residues long. Germline V gives CDR1 MNHEY, CDR2 SMNVEV (reference sequence). The CDR3 loop is CASQGGRGYEQYF. The CDR3 DNA is TGTGCCAGCCAGGGGGGCAGGGGCTACGAGCAGTACTTC.

The CDR3 DNA reads as TGTGCCAGCAGTTACTCGGCAGGACAGGCAAGCACAGATACGCAGTATTTT. Its translation: CASSYSAGQASTDTQYF. The genes are TRBV6-2 or TRBV6-3 and TRBJ2-3; 7 bases map to TRBD1. The V gene's germline CDR1 is MNHEY and CDR2 SVGEGT. V lost 0 bases, J lost 0 bases, and 6 bases stayed unmatched. CDR3 length: 17 amino acids.

This chain uses TRBV20-1 with TRBJ1-1; D not resolved. Deletions cut 0 bases from V and 10 bases from J, with 9 bases between. Per germline, CDR1 DFQATT and CDR2 SNEGSKA (reference sequence). CDR3 size: 11 residues. The CDR3 sequence: CSARDPPLAFF. CDR3 coding DNA: TGCAGTGCTAGAGATCCTCCCCTAGCTTTCTTT.

This clonotype was found a few times. The J gene is TRBJ1-2, the V gene TRBV29-1; D is undetermined. CDR3 length: 12 amino acids. V gave up 4 bases and J gave up 4 bases, with 10 bases separating them. The germline gives CDR1 SQVTM, CDR2 ANQGSEA. The CDR3 sequence is CSVATWGYGYTF. CDR3 in DNA: TGCAGCGTTGCAACCTGGGGCTATGGCTACACCTTC.

The chain is built from TRBV9 and TRBJ2-2, with 14 bases identical to TRBD2. V lost 3 bases and J lost 13; bases outside the gene matches: 8. Germline CDR1 and CDR2: SGDLS and YYNGEE. The CDR3 has 15 residues. This CDR3 is CASSAGTSGGRRLFF. The CDR3, as DNA: TGTGCCAGCAGCGCTGGGACTAGCGGGGGACGGAGGCTGTTTTTT.

The chain combines TRBV29-1 with TRBJ2-3; unclear D gene. Germline values: CDR1 SQVTM, CDR2 ANQGSEA. This CDR3 has 15 residues. Trimming pared 4 bases from V and 2 bases from J, leaving 16 bases between. CDR3 protein: CSVGPPTLVTDTQYF. As DNA, the CDR3 is TGCAGCGTTGGGCCACCTACATTGGTCACAGATACGCAGTATTTT.

The table lists this clonotype with a few counts. The V gene is TRBV20-1, the J gene TRBJ2-1; maybe TRBD2 (5 bases). The germline gives CDR1 DFQATT, CDR2 SNEGSKA (reference sequence). Trimming cost V 0 bases and J 8 bases, with 14 bases left between them. The CDR3 has 14 amino acids. DNA of the CDR3: TGCAGTGCTAGAGATCTCGAGGGTATTGATGAGCAGTTCTTC. Amino acids: CSARDLEGIDEQFF.

This clonotype was seen once. The genes are TRBV6-2 or TRBV6-3 and TRBJ2-1; the D gene is possibly TRBD2 (5 bases). The germline gives CDR1 MNHEY, CDR2 SVGEGT. V was pared by 2 bases and J by 6 bases, with 8 bases between. The CDR3 length is 13 residues. The CDR3 loop reads CASSYIEGNEQFF. CDR3 bases: TGTGCCAGCAGTTACATTGAGGGCAATGAGCAGTTCTTC.

This clonotype came up a few times. The V and J genes are TRBV28 and TRBJ2-1; D might be TRBD2 (5 bases). The germline gives CDR1 MDHEN, CDR2 SYDVKM. V dropped 8 bases and J dropped 0 bases, with 20 bases sitting between them. The CDR3 sequence is 17 residues long. The CDR3 loop reads CASQTSSGPSSYNEQFF. DNA for the CDR3: TGTGCCAGCCAGACCTCGAGCGGTCCCAGCTCCTACAATGAGCAGTTCTTC.